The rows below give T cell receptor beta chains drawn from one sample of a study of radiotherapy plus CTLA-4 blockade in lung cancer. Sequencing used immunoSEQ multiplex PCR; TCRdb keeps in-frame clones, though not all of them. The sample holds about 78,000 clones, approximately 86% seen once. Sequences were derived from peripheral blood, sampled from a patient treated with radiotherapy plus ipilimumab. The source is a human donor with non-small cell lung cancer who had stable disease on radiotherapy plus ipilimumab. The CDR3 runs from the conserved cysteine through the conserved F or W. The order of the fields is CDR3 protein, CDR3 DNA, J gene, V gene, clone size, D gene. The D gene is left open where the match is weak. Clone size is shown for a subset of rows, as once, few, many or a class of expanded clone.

cdr3_aa: CASSLGTGDSQPQHF
cdr3_nt: TGTGCCAGCAGCTTAGGGACAGGGGATAGTCAGCCCCAGCATTTT
j_call: TRBJ1-5
v_call: TRBV7-6
clone_size: NA
d_call: TRBD1

cdr3_aa: CASSPGTGNNYGYTF
cdr3_nt: TGTGCCAGCAGTCCAGGGACAGGGAATAACTATGGCTACACCTTC
j_call: TRBJ1-2
v_call: TRBV6-6
clone_size: NA
d_call: TRBD1

cdr3_aa: CASSLLRGTSGSNTGELFF
cdr3_nt: TGTGCCAGCAGTTTATTAAGAGGGACTAGCGGATCGAACACCGGGGAGCTGTTTTTT
j_call: TRBJ2-2
v_call: TRBV28
clone_size: NA
d_call: TRBD2

cdr3_aa: CASSRPSGAGELFF
cdr3_nt: TGTGCCAGTAGTAGACCCTCGGGTGCCGGGGAGCTGTTTTTT
j_call: TRBJ2-2
v_call: TRBV19
clone_size: NA
d_call: NA

cdr3_aa: CASRAAPDGYGYTF
cdr3_nt: TGTGCCAGTAGGGCAGCACCAGACGGCTATGGCTACACCTTC
j_call: TRBJ1-2
v_call: TRBV6-4
clone_size: few
d_call: NA

cdr3_aa: CASSLSGLTFF
cdr3_nt: TGTGCCAGCAGCTTATCCGGTCTGACTTTCTTT
j_call: TRBJ1-1
v_call: TRBV5-5
clone_size: once
d_call: NA

cdr3_aa: CASSPISGSAYNEQFF
cdr3_nt: TGTGCCAGCTCACCCATTAGCGGGAGCGCCTACAATGAGCAGTTCTTC
j_call: TRBJ2-1
v_call: TRBV18
clone_size: NA
d_call: TRBD2

cdr3_aa: CASSQEMGQGSTNEKLFF
cdr3_nt: TGTGCCAGCAGCCAAGAAATGGGTCAGGGCTCAACTAATGAAAAACTGTTTTTT
j_call: TRBJ1-4
v_call: TRBV4-2
clone_size: NA
d_call: NA

cdr3_aa: CASSLAGGAYSPLHF
cdr3_nt: TGTGCCAGCAGCTTAGCCGGGGGTGCGTATTCACCCCTCCACTTT
j_call: TRBJ1-6
v_call: TRBV11-2
clone_size: NA
d_call: NA

cdr3_aa: CSVLSPTGGEAFF
cdr3_nt: TGCAGCGTTCTCTCCCCGACAGGGGGTGAAGCTTTCTTT
j_call: TRBJ1-1
v_call: TRBV29-1
clone_size: NA
d_call: TRBD1

cdr3_aa: CATAAGPEAFF
cdr3_nt: TGCGCCACCGCAGCGGGCCCCGAAGCTTTCTTT
j_call: TRBJ1-1
v_call: TRBV10-2
clone_size: once
d_call: NA

cdr3_aa: CASSDRTNQPQHF
cdr3_nt: TGTGCCAGCTCGGACAGAACCAATCAGCCCCAGCATTTT
j_call: TRBJ1-5
v_call: TRBV2
clone_size: NA
d_call: NA

cdr3_aa: CASTLTGTKLFF
cdr3_nt: TGTGCCAGCACCCTAACAGGAACAAAACTGTTTTTT
j_call: TRBJ1-4
v_call: TRBV7-2
clone_size: NA
d_call: NA

cdr3_aa: CASSVASEGKQYF
cdr3_nt: TGCGCCAGCAGTGTGGCTAGCGAAGGGAAGCAGTATTTT
j_call: TRBJ2-3
v_call: TRBV10-2
clone_size: NA
d_call: NA

cdr3_aa: CASSHVQGGAEAFF
cdr3_nt: TGTGCCAGCAGCCACGTGCAGGGCGGCGCTGAAGCTTTCTTT
j_call: TRBJ1-1
v_call: TRBV7-9
clone_size: NA
d_call: NA

cdr3_aa: CASSLGPLGTEAFF
cdr3_nt: TGCGCCAGCAGCTTGGGGCCTTTGGGCACTGAAGCTTTCTTT
j_call: TRBJ1-1
v_call: TRBV5-1
clone_size: NA
d_call: NA

cdr3_aa: CASSTRLAVNNEQFF
cdr3_nt: TGTGCCAGTAGTACCCGACTAGCGGTTAACAATGAGCAGTTCTTC
j_call: TRBJ2-1
v_call: TRBV19
clone_size: NA
d_call: TRBD2

cdr3_aa: CASSFHGTGDGYTF
cdr3_nt: TGTGCCAGCAGTTTCCACGGGACAGGGGATGGCTACACCTTC
j_call: TRBJ1-2
v_call: TRBV27
clone_size: once
d_call: TRBD1

cdr3_aa: CASGKRSNTEAFF
cdr3_nt: TGTGCCAGCGGAAAAAGGTCGAACACTGAAGCTTTCTTT
j_call: TRBJ1-1
v_call: TRBV5-8
clone_size: few
d_call: NA

cdr3_aa: CASSIMGRGRSDQPQHF
cdr3_nt: TGTGCCAGTAGTATCATGGGCAGGGGGCGATCGGATCAGCCCCAGCATTTT
j_call: TRBJ1-5
v_call: TRBV19
clone_size: NA
d_call: TRBD1

cdr3_aa: CASTRAGQGAHEQYF
cdr3_nt: TGTGCCAGTACCAGGGCGGGACAGGGAGCCCACGAGCAGTACTTC
j_call: TRBJ2-7
v_call: TRBV19
clone_size: NA
d_call: TRBD1

cdr3_aa: CASSSASLHTDTQYF
cdr3_nt: TGTGCCAGCAGTTCCGCTAGCCTACACACAGATACGCAGTATTTT
j_call: TRBJ2-3
v_call: TRBV28
clone_size: NA
d_call: NA

cdr3_aa: CASGARVGYEQYF
cdr3_nt: TGTGCCTCCGGGGCCAGGGTTGGCTACGAGCAGTACTTC
j_call: TRBJ2-7
v_call: TRBV30
clone_size: NA
d_call: NA

cdr3_aa: CASRPDGQTNSPLHF
cdr3_nt: TGCGCCAGCAGGCCGGATGGGCAGACGAATTCACCCCTCCACTTT
j_call: TRBJ1-6
v_call: TRBV5-1
clone_size: NA
d_call: NA

cdr3_aa: CASSHEDGSTEAFF
cdr3_nt: TGCGCCAGCAGCCACGAAGACGGATCGACTGAAGCTTTCTTT
j_call: TRBJ1-1
v_call: TRBV5-1
clone_size: NA
d_call: NA

cdr3_aa: CAWRGDGNNEKLFF
cdr3_nt: TGTGCCTGGAGGGGGGACGGAAACAATGAAAAACTGTTTTTT
j_call: TRBJ1-4
v_call: TRBV30
clone_size: NA
d_call: NA

cdr3_aa: CASRGTSGGETQYF
cdr3_nt: TGCGCCAGCAGGGGGACTAGCGGTGGGGAGACCCAGTACTTC
j_call: TRBJ2-5
v_call: TRBV5-1
clone_size: NA
d_call: TRBD2

cdr3_aa: CASSPLSGGNTEAFF
cdr3_nt: TGCGCCAGCAGCCCGCTGTCGGGTGGGAACACTGAAGCTTTCTTT
j_call: TRBJ1-1
v_call: TRBV5-1
clone_size: NA
d_call: NA

cdr3_aa: CASSVGSSGKNYEQYF
cdr3_nt: TGTGCCAGCAGCGTAGGAAGCAGCGGGAAAAACTACGAGCAGTACTTC
j_call: TRBJ2-7
v_call: TRBV9
clone_size: NA
d_call: TRBD2

cdr3_aa: CASSSRTSGGANNEQFF
cdr3_nt: TGTGCCAGCAGCTCTAGGACTAGCGGGGGGGCAAACAATGAGCAGTTCTTC
j_call: TRBJ2-1
v_call: TRBV7-9
clone_size: NA
d_call: TRBD2

cdr3_aa: CASSPGVQETQYF
cdr3_nt: TGTGCCAGCAGCCCGGGGGTTCAGGAGACCCAGTACTTC
j_call: TRBJ2-5
v_call: TRBV11-3
clone_size: once
d_call: NA

cdr3_aa: CAWNDRGPTEAFF
cdr3_nt: TGTGCCTGGAATGACAGGGGGCCCACTGAAGCTTTCTTT
j_call: TRBJ1-1
v_call: TRBV30
clone_size: NA
d_call: TRBD1